These 17 T cell receptor beta chains were sequenced from one sample in a study of technical replicates of blood from a few donors (dated by TCRdb to between 2016 and 2019). Receptor amplification or capture employed the immunoSEQ multiplex PCR assay. TCRdb carries this immuneACCESS record with in-frame sequences only. Its versions omit some clonotypes, under half of them owing to an unresolved V gene in the studies checked, with the rest unexplained. For this sample there are nearly 95,000 clones; 90% to 97% appear just once. The top ten clones comprise about 0.38% of the sample. The source material was T cells isolated from PBMCs. These receptors were obtained from a human donor in good health.

The genes are TRBV10-1 and TRBJ2-3; tentative D call: TRBD1 (6 bases). V lost 6 bases and J 0 bases, leaving 13 bases between the germline ends. CDR3 length: 15 amino acids. Germline values: CDR1 WNHNN, CDR2 SYGVQD (reference sequence). The CDR3 DNA is TGCGCCAGCAGGGCTGGGGGCGACAGCACAGATACGCAGTATTTT. It encodes CASRAGGDSTDTQYF.

This clone came up once. The genes are TRBV19 and TRBJ2-7; the D gene is possibly TRBD2 (6 bases). V was cut by 5 bases and J by 1 base, with 12 bases left in between. This CDR3 is built from 14 residues. Germline V gives CDR1 LNHDA, CDR2 SQIVND (reference sequence). CDR3 amino acids: CASSGTLVSYEQYF. The CDR3 DNA reads TGTGCCAGTAGTGGGACTCTTGTATCCTACGAGCAGTACTTC.

This chain connects TRBV27 to TRBJ1-5; unclear D gene. There are 15 residues in the CDR3. Per germline, CDR1 MNHEY and CDR2 SMNVEV (reference sequence). Trimming left V 0 bases short and J 2 bases short, with 8 bases between. DNA of the CDR3: TGTGCCAGCAGTTTATCGAGTGAGGGCAATCAGCCCCAGCATTTT. This gives the protein CASSLSSEGNQPQHF.

This clone was detected only a few times. CDR3 in DNA: TGTGCCAGCAGTGATGTACAGACCTCTTATGGCTACACCTTC. Residues: CASSDVQTSYGYTF. The chain links TRBV2 to TRBJ1-2; D remains unclear. Trimming stripped 3 bases from V and 5 bases from J, with 13 bases between. The CDR3 sequence is 14 residues long. Germline V CDR1 and CDR2: SNHLY, FYNNEI. The whole variable domain, filled in from reference TRBV2 and TRBJ1-2, reads EPEVTQTPSHQVTQMGQEVILRCVPISNHLYFYWYRQILGQKVEFLVSFYNNEISEKSEIFDDQFSVERPDGSNFTLKIRSTKLEDSAMYFCASSDVQTSYGYTFGSGTRLTVV.

V is TRBV7-8 and J is TRBJ2-5; TRBD2 matches at 15 bases. Trimming at V came to 5 bases and at J to 5 bases, leaving 12 bases not matched to a gene. The length of the CDR3 is 18 residues. Germline V gives CDR1 SGHVS, CDR2 FQNEAQ. The CDR3 is CASSPGLAGGYLEETQYF. CDR3 nucleotides: TGTGCCAGCAGCCCTGGACTAGCGGGAGGGTATTTGGAGGAGACCCAGTACTTC.

The CDR3 coding sequence is TGTGCCAGCAGCTCCCCCAGCGGGAGGTACAATGAGCAGTTCTTC. It specifies CASSSPSGRYNEQFF. The chain uses TRBV7-2 and TRBJ2-1; 9 bases map to TRBD2. Germline loops: CDR1 SGHTA, CDR2 FQGNSA. The V and J ends lost 4 bases and 4 bases, in that order; junction bases with no gene match: 5. This CDR3 has 15 amino acids.

The genes are TRBV29-1 and TRBJ2-2, with TRBD1 as a possible D gene (5 bases). Germline V lookup: CDR1 SQVTM, CDR2 ANQGSEA. V was cut by 6 bases and J by 1 base, with 6 bases left in between. This CDR3 comprises 12 residues. The CDR3 spells CSVQGNTGELFF. Written as DNA, the CDR3 is TGCAGCGTCCAGGGGAACACCGGGGAGCTGTTTTTT.

The chain is built from TRBV7-3 and TRBJ1-5; D is unclear. The CDR3 spans 13 residues. Trimming cost V 0 bases and J 5 bases, with 5 bases left between them. Germline CDR1 is SGHTA and CDR2 is FQGTGA. The CDR3 DNA follows: TGTGCCAGCAGCTTAACTGCGGATCAGCCCCAGCATTTT. This codes for CASSLTADQPQHF.

This clone was seen a single time. V is TRBV5-1 and J is TRBJ2-3, with 11 bases aligning to TRBD1. CDR1 and CDR2 (germline): SGHRS, YFSETQ. With V trimmed by 4 bases and J by 4 bases, 11 bases remained unmatched. The CDR3 spans 17 residues. CDR3 in amino acids: CASSLSRTGGRADTQYF. DNA of the CDR3: TGCGCCAGCAGCCTATCTAGGACAGGGGGCCGGGCAGATACGCAGTATTTT.

This clone was seen just once. CDR3 bases: TGTGCCACCTTGGCCCCGCGGGGCACTGAAGCTTTCTTT. Encoded protein: CATLAPRGTEAFF. The chain combines TRBV19 with TRBJ1-1; D is uncertain. Germline V gives CDR1 LNHDA, CDR2 SQIVND (reference sequence). CDR3 size: 13 residues. V was cut by 10 bases and J by 4 bases, with 16 bases left in between.

The gene calls are TRBV5-4 and TRBJ2-4, with 9 bases fitting TRBD1. The CDR3 spans 13 residues. Germline CDR1 is SGHNT and CDR2 is YYREEE (reference sequence). The ends lost 4 bases at V and 7 bases at J; junction bases unmatched: 3. CDR3: CASSVGTGNIQYF. The DNA of the CDR3 is TGTGCCAGCAGCGTCGGGACAGGGAACATTCAGTACTTC. Variable domain in full (rest from reference TRBV5-4 and TRBJ2-4): ETGVTQSPTHLIKTRGQQVTLRCSSQSGHNTVSWYQQALGQGPQFIFQYYREEENGRGNFPPRFSGLQFPNYSSELNVNALELDDSALYLCASSVGTGNIQYFGAGTRLSVL.

The rearrangement joins TRBV7-9 to TRBJ2-1, with D perhaps matching TRBD2 (6 bases). The germline V and J ends were trimmed by 0 bases and 0 bases, with 9 bases remaining between them. Germline CDR1 is SEHNR and CDR2 is FQNEAQ (reference sequence). CDR3 size: 16 residues. The CDR3 region is CASSLASGFSYNEQFF. CDR3 bases: TGTGCCAGCAGCTTAGCTAGCGGTTTCTCCTACAATGAGCAGTTCTTC.

J is TRBJ2-2 and V is TRBV7-3; D gene unclear. Trimming removed 2 bases at V and 6 bases at J, with 4 bases between. The CDR3 totals 12 residues. CDR1 SGHTA and CDR2 FQGTGA come from the germline V gene. The CDR3 reads CASSLSAGELFF. Here the CDR3 DNA reads TGTGCCAGCAGCTTATCGGCCGGGGAGCTGTTTTTT.

The chain is built from TRBV30 and TRBJ2-4; weak D call: TRBD2 (5 bases). V lost 4 bases and J lost 0, with 7 bases in between. This CDR3 spans 13 amino acids. Germline CDR1 GTSNPN, CDR2 SVGIG (reference sequence). The CDR3 bases are TGTGCCTGGACCAGCGGAGCCAAAAACATTCAGTACTTC. It translates to CAWTSGAKNIQYF.

CDR3 sequence reads: CASSSRLAPQGNEQFF. In nucleotides, the CDR3 is TGTGCCAGCAGCTCTCGACTAGCGCCACAAGGCAATGAGCAGTTCTTC. The chain is built from TRBV9 and TRBJ2-1; TRBD2 aligns across 8 bases. V shed 4 bases, J shed 6 bases, and the junction held 12 bases outside the gene matches. The CDR3 totals 16 residues. Germline-derived CDR1 and CDR2 are SGDLS and YYNGEE.

The chain recombines TRBV4-1 with TRBJ2-3; D might be TRBD2 (5 bases). Trimming took 4 bases from V and 5 from J, leaving 10 bases between them. Germline CDR1 reads MGHRA; CDR2 reads YSYEKL. The CDR3 is made up of 13 amino acids. Here the CDR3 reads CASSRLLGDTQYF. In nucleotides, the CDR3 is TGCGCCAGCAGCCGCCTACTAGGAGATACGCAGTATTTT.

The rearrangement links TRBV11-2 to TRBJ2-1, with TRBD2 matching 9 bases. The germline gives CDR1 SGHAT, CDR2 FQNNGV. J was trimmed by 1 base and V by 5 bases; bases with no gene match: 3. This CDR3 comprises 15 residues. In DNA form, the CDR3 reads TGTGCCAGCAGCCGGACTAGCGCATCCTACAATGAGCAGTTCTTC. Translating gives CASSRTSASYNEQFF.